The present TCR beta chain was sequenced within a study of blood T cell repertoires in COVID-19. Source study methods: Counts of nucleated cells, estimated from reference gene primer amplification, were obtained. Clones were read by immunoSEQ multiplex PCR, and TCRdb kept only the in-frame ones, dropping some. D and trimming were read from the DNA, whereas the V and J calls and clone size are those reported in that table. Here the sample spans some 120,000 clones, around nine tenths being singletons. V dropped 5 bases and J dropped 8 bases, with 18 bases sitting between them. This CDR3 is built from 14 residues. The germline gives CDR1 MNHNY, CDR2 SVGAGI (reference sequence). This clone was counted once.

J is TRBJ1-2 and V is TRBV6-6, with a tentative D call TRBD1 (6 bases). The clonotype originates from a human donor with active COVID-19. The donor label of this sample is uncertain. Sequencing input: peripheral blood. CDR3 residues: CASSPPTGLEGYTF. The CDR3 DNA reads TGTGCCAGCAGTCCCCCCACAGGGTTAGAAGGCTACACCTTC.